This entry lists 21 T cell receptor beta chains sequenced from one sample in a study of early T cells in non-severe SARS-CoV-2 infection. TCRdb recomputed calls from the 5' RACE reads with MiXCR, one row per CDR3 protein. In the table there are just over 65,000 distinct CDR3 sequences, 13% of which are singletons. Sequenced material: whole blood. These receptors came from an adult who was a healthcare worker with PCR-confirmed SARS-CoV-2 infection or an uninfected control (not recorded which).

V gene TRBV7-6 combines with J gene TRBJ1-1, with a tentative D call TRBD1 (5 bases). From germline, CDR1 is SGHVS and CDR2 FNYEAQ. The V gene lost 1 base and the J gene lost 3 bases, with 12 bases spanning the gap. This CDR3 region has 15 residues. CDR3 sequence (DNA): TGTGCCAGCAGCTTAGAAGCAGGGTACCACACTGAAGCTTTCTTT. This translates into CASSLEAGYHTEAFF.

V gene TRBV27 combines with J gene TRBJ2-7; weak D call: TRBD1 (6 bases). The CDR3 has 14 residues. From germline, CDR1 is MNHEY and CDR2 SMNVEV (reference sequence). V was trimmed by 5 bases and J by 2 bases, leaving 13 bases between them. CDR3 residues: CASSPVQGPYEQYF. In DNA form, the CDR3 reads TGTGCCAGCAGTCCGGTACAGGGCCCCTACGAGCAGTACTTC.

This clonotype was detected ten times or more. The rearrangement uses TRBV5-1 and TRBJ2-7, with D tentatively TRBD2 (6 bases). V shed 6 bases and J shed 3 bases, with 10 bases lying between them. The CDR3 length is 12 residues. From germline, CDR1 is SGHRS and CDR2 YFSETQ. The CDR3 DNA reads as TGCGCCAGCAACGGGGACTTCTACGAGCAGTACTTC. Residues: CASNGDFYEQYF.

The chain carries TRBV2 and TRBJ2-3, with 10 positions matching TRBD2. Germline V gene sequence: CDR1 SNHLY, CDR2 FYNNEI. V was pared by 7 bases and J by 3 bases, with 7 bases of the junction left unmatched. The CDR3 spans 15 residues. The CDR3 DNA follows: TGTGCCAGCAATCAAGCGGGAGGGCGAACAGATACGCAGTATTTT. Its protein product is CASNQAGGRTDTQYF. The whole variable domain, filled in from reference TRBV2 and TRBJ2-3, reads EPEVTQTPSHQVTQMGQEVILRCVPISNHLYFYWYRQILGQKVEFLVSFYNNEISEKSEIFDDQFSVERPDGSNFTLKIRSTKLEDSAMYFCASNQAGGRTDTQYFGPGTRLTVL.

In this sample, this clonotype turned up many times. The rearrangement uses TRBV24-1 and TRBJ2-1; unclear D gene. The CDR3 length is 14 residues. The V and J ends lost 4 bases and 6 bases respectively, with 12 bases between them. The germline gives CDR1 KGHDR, CDR2 SFDVKD. The CDR3, as DNA: TGTGCCACCAGTGACCTGAGACCCAGCAATGAGCAGTTCTTC. Translation: CATSDLRPSNEQFF.

The chain has TRBV7-9 and TRBJ2-3; D gene ambiguous. V was trimmed by 5 bases and J by 4 bases, leaving 10 bases between them. In germline, CDR1 is SEHNR, CDR2 FQNEAQ (reference sequence). The CDR3 length is 13 residues. CDR3 residues: CASSRGEADTQYF. CDR3 in DNA: TGTGCCAGCAGCCGAGGAGAGGCAGATACGCAGTATTTT.

This clonotype occurred a few times. The V call is TRBV6-1, the J call TRBJ2-7; D gene uncertain. The CDR3 consists of 13 residues. Germline V CDR1 and CDR2: MNHNS, SASEGT. V was pared by 3 bases and J by 8 bases, with 14 bases between. CDR3 region: CASSDTRNSKQYF. Here the CDR3 DNA reads TGTGCCAGCAGTGATACTCGGAATTCGAAGCAGTACTTC.

This clonotype was counted between two and nine times. The V gene is TRBV7-3, the J gene TRBJ2-3, with TRBD2 identical over 14 bases. The CDR3 consists of 17 residues. Germline CDR1 SGHTA, CDR2 FQGTGA. J was trimmed by 3 bases and V by 2 bases; bases with no gene match: 4. CDR3 in DNA: TGTGCCAGCAGCTTAGGACTAGCGGGAGGAGCGACAGATACGCAGTATTTT. Protein sequence: CASSLGLAGGATDTQYF.

The CDR3 here is CASSVLISNYGYTF. The CDR3 DNA reads as TGTGCCAGCAGCGTACTGATAAGTAACTATGGCTACACCTTC. This sequence joins TRBV7-9 and TRBJ1-2; D remains unclear. This CDR3 has 14 residues. CDR1 and CDR2 from the germline V gene are SEHNR and FQNEAQ (reference sequence). V was shortened by 5 bases and J by 1 base, with 11 bases between the two germline ends.

V is TRBV29-1 and J is TRBJ2-7; tentatively, D is TRBD1 (5 bases). CDR1 is SQVTM and CDR2 is ANQGSEA in the germline V gene. CDR3 length: 13 amino acids. Trimming took 8 bases from V and 3 from J, leaving 17 bases between them. The CDR3 here is CSPQGRVSYEQYF. CDR3 in DNA: TGCAGCCCCCAGGGTCGGGTGAGCTACGAGCAGTACTTC.

There are many counts of this clonotype. The chain links TRBV3-1 to TRBJ2-4; 10 bases agree with TRBD1. Germline loops: CDR1 LGHDT, CDR2 YNNKEL (reference sequence). This CDR3 region has 18 residues. V lost 4 bases, J lost 8 bases, and 17 bases stayed unmatched. The CDR3, as DNA: TGTGCCAGCAGCCGTCTTGCCCGGGGACAGGGGAAGAGGGACATTCAGTACTTC. This sequence encodes CASSRLARGQGKRDIQYF.

This clonotype was detected many times. The chain recombines TRBV7-2 with TRBJ2-1, with a possible D match to TRBD1 (6 bases). CDR1 is SGHTA, CDR2 FQGNSA, per germline. The V end lost 5 bases, the J end lost 0 bases, and 11 bases lay between the germline ends. This CDR3 region has 15 residues. CDR3 sequence reads: CASSLRGSSYNEQFF. Written as DNA, the CDR3 is TGTGCCAGCAGCCTCAGGGGAAGCTCCTACAATGAGCAGTTCTTC.

This clonotype came up many times. The gene calls are TRBV7-2 and TRBJ1-1, with unresolved D. Per the germline V gene, CDR1 is SGHTA and CDR2 is FQGNSA. The CDR3 is 14 amino acids. Trimming took 0 bases from V and 10 from J, leaving 15 bases between them. In DNA, the CDR3 is TGTGCCAGCAGCTTAGCGAGCCGCGGGGAAACAGCTTTCTTT. It is translated as CASSLASRGETAFF.

This chain uses TRBV29-1 with TRBJ2-1, with D unresolved. The V end lost 3 bases, the J end lost 2 bases, and 5 bases lay between the germline ends. Germline assignment: CDR1 SQVTM and CDR2 ANQGSEA. This CDR3 is built from 12 residues. The CDR3 region is CSVDEAYNEQFF. CDR3 bases: TGCAGCGTTGACGAGGCCTACAATGAGCAGTTCTTC.

The chain combines TRBV20-1 with TRBJ2-3; D is undetermined. This CDR3 comprises 11 residues. Trimming cost V 7 bases and J 2 bases, with 7 bases left between them. Germline loops: CDR1 DFQATT, CDR2 SNEGSKA (reference sequence). CDR3 sequence (DNA): TGCAGTGTGGTAGCCACAGATACGCAGTATTTT. Translating gives CSVVATDTQYF.

This clonotype was counted ten times or more. The genes are TRBV28 and TRBJ2-4, with a tentative D call TRBD1 (5 bases). Trimming pared 0 bases from V and 1 base from J, leaving 13 bases between. In germline, CDR1 is MDHEN, CDR2 SYDVKM. The CDR3 is 17 amino acids. CDR3 nucleotide sequence: TGTGCCAGCAGTTTATGGGGCAGGGTAGAGGCCAAAAACATTCAGTACTTC. It translates to CASSLWGRVEAKNIQYF.

This clonotype was detected only once. The V call is TRBV27, the J call TRBJ2-3; D is perhaps TRBD1 (6 bases). Trimming shortened V by 3 bases and J by 1 base, and 14 bases separated the two germline ends. Per germline, CDR1 MNHEY and CDR2 SMNVEV (reference sequence). CDR3 size: 16 residues. The CDR3 DNA sequence: TGTGCCAGCAGTTTGGCCGGGACAAGCGGCACAGATACGCAGTATTTT. Protein sequence: CASSLAGTSGTDTQYF.

This clonotype was counted only a few times. The chain is built from TRBV5-1 and TRBJ2-1; 14 bases line up with TRBD2. The J segment lost 6 bases and the V segment lost 4 bases, leaving 6 bases of the junction unmatched. Per the germline V gene, CDR1 is SGHRS and CDR2 is YFSETQ. CDR3 length: 16 amino acids. CDR3 DNA: TGCGCCAGCAGCCCGGGACTAGCGGGAGCGCCCAATGAGCAGTTCTTC. Translating it yields CASSPGLAGAPNEQFF.

This clonotype has just a few counts. The chain combines TRBV6-6 with TRBJ2-3; D perhaps matches TRBD2 (6 bases). The CDR3 contains 15 residues. The germline V gene has CDR1 MNHNY and CDR2 SVGAGI (reference sequence). V was shortened by 4 bases and J by 1 base, with 12 bases between the two germline ends. CDR3 DNA sequence: TGTGCCAGCAGTTGGGCGGGGCGGGGCACAGATACGCAGTATTTT. It encodes CASSWAGRGTDTQYF.

This clonotype was picked up a small number of times. J is TRBJ2-7 and V is TRBV12-3 or TRBV12-4, with a weak D call TRBD2 (6 bases). The CDR3 extends over 14 amino acids. Trimming took off 6 bases at V and 7 bases at J, with 19 bases between the two ends. CDR3 region: CASSGGEGSGEQYF. CDR3 coding DNA: TGTGCCAGCAGCGGAGGGGAAGGATCGGGGGAGCAGTACTTC.

This clonotype appeared a few times. The chain is built from TRBV6-5 and TRBJ1-1; D call uncertain. Germline CDR1 reads MNHEY; CDR2 reads SVGAGI. Trimming removed 6 bases at V and 6 bases at J, with 14 bases between. The CDR3 length is 13 residues. The CDR3 spells CASRSTQEAEAFF. The CDR3 nucleotides read TGTGCCAGCAGATCAACTCAGGAGGCTGAAGCTTTCTTT.